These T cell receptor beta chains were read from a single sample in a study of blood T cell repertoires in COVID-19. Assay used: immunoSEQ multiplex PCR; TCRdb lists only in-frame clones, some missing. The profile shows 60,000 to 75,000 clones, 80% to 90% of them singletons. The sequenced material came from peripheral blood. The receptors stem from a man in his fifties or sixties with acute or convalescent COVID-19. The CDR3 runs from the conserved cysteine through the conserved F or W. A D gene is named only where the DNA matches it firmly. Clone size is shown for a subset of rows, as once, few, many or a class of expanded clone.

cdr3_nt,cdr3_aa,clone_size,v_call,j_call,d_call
TGTGCCAGCAGTCTAAGGGGGGGCTACGAGCAGTACTTC,CASSLRGGYEQYF,.,TRBV6-5,TRBJ2-7,.
TGCGCCAGCAGCCACCGGGACTCCGCCTCTCCAGATACGCAGTATTTT,CASSHRDSASPDTQYF,.,TRBV5-1,TRBJ2-3,.
TGTGCCAGCAGTTTCGGGACTGAAGCTTTCTTT,CASSFGTEAFF,.,TRBV12-3/TRBV12-4,TRBJ1-1,.
TGCGCCAGCAGCCCTGGGGGCCTCTCGTCGGCTTTCTTT,CASSPGGLSSAFF,.,TRBV4-3,TRBJ1-1,.
TGTGCCAGTGGTTACGAGGGCAACTATGGCTACACCTTC,CASGYEGNYGYTF,.,TRBV19,TRBJ1-2,.
TGTGCCAGCAGCCAGGAGGCGAGGGGAAACACCATATATTTT,CASSQEARGNTIYF,.,TRBV14,TRBJ1-3,.
TGTGCCAGCAGTTTGAACAGGGCGGTAAGGAATGAAAAACTGTTTTTT,CASSLNRAVRNEKLFF,few,TRBV6-5,TRBJ1-4,.
TGTGCCAGCAGCCCCCCCGGACAGGGGGCCCACGACTATGGCTACACCTTC,CASSPPGQGAHDYGYTF,once,TRBV7-2,TRBJ1-2,TRBD1
TGTGCTAGTGGTCCGGGACACCCAACTAATGAAAAACTGTTTTTT,CASGPGHPTNEKLFF,.,TRBV12-5,TRBJ1-4,.
TGTGCCAGCAGTCAAATTACAGGGGGGCGCGTGAACACTGAAGCTTTCTTT,CASSQITGGRVNTEAFF,.,TRBV6-6,TRBJ1-1,TRBD1
TGTGCCAGCAGCCCCGGACAGGGAGGATACAATGAGCAGTTCTTC,CASSPGQGGYNEQFF,.,TRBV6-5,TRBJ2-1,TRBD1
TGTGCCAGCAGTCCCGATCCCTTCGGGGTATTGAACACTGAAGCTTTCTTT,CASSPDPFGVLNTEAFF,.,TRBV6-6,TRBJ1-1,.
TGTGCCACCATGGGACAGGGGGAGGGTGAAGCTTTCTTT,CATMGQGEGEAFF,.,TRBV24-1,TRBJ1-1,TRBD1
TGTGCCAGCAGCTCCGCTCCTATGGCTGAAGCTTTCTTT,CASSSAPMAEAFF,.,TRBV13,TRBJ1-1,.
TGTGCCAGCAGCCAGGATTGGATTCGCGGCAGGAGGAATGAGCAGTTCTTC,CASSQDWIRGRRNEQFF,few,TRBV14,TRBJ2-1,.
TGTGCCAGCAGTTACTATCCGAGTGATGGCTACACCTTC,CASSYYPSDGYTF,.,TRBV6-5,TRBJ1-2,.
TGTGCCACCAGCACTCGTGGCAGGGGTATCGCCGGGGAGCTGTTTTTT,CATSTRGRGIAGELFF,.,TRBV15,TRBJ2-2,.
TGTGCCAGCAGCCCCATGAACACCGGGGAGCTGTTTTTT,CASSPMNTGELFF,.,TRBV3-1/TRBV3-2,TRBJ2-2,.
TGTGCCAGCAGTGCGGCCCCGGACAGACAAGAGACCCAGTACTTC,CASSAAPDRQETQYF,.,TRBV2,TRBJ2-5,.
TGTGCCAGCAGCTTAGCGGCCCCTGGAGCGGATACGCAGTATTTT,CASSLAAPGADTQYF,.,TRBV7-2,TRBJ2-3,.
TGTGCCAGCAGGAGGGGACAGGGGAGGTCACCCCTCCACTTT,CASRRGQGRSPLHF,.,TRBV6-5,TRBJ1-6,TRBD1
TGCGCCAGCAGCCTGGACATGGCGGGGGGAAGCACAGATACGCAGTATTTT,CASSLDMAGGSTDTQYF,.,TRBV5-1,TRBJ2-3,TRBD2
TGTGCCAGCAGCGTAGGGCTTAGCAATCAGCCCCAGCATTTT,CASSVGLSNQPQHF,.,TRBV9,TRBJ1-5,.